The 18 T cell receptor beta chains below were found in one sample sequenced in a study of blood T cell repertoires in COVID-19. The protocol was immunoSEQ multiplex PCR, while the TCRdb copy is restricted to in-frame clones and leaves out a portion. Of 350,000 to 400,000 clones listed, roughly 90% were seen once; the top ten hold around 3%. Sequences were obtained from PBMCs or T cells enriched from blood (not recorded which). These receptors were obtained from a woman in her twenties or thirties who had recovered from COVID-19.

The rearrangement links TRBV3-1 (or the pseudogene TRBV3-2) to TRBJ1-2; D possibly corresponds to TRBD1 (5 bases). The CDR3 extends over 14 amino acids. Per the germline V gene, CDR1 is LGHDT and CDR2 is YNNKEL (reference sequence). Trimming pared 1 base from V and 7 bases from J, leaving 13 bases between. The CDR3: CASSQARGVLGYTF. The CDR3 region has the DNA TGTGCCAGCAGCCAAGCCCGGGGGGTACTTGGCTACACCTTC.

J is TRBJ2-1 and V is TRBV7-2; 7 bases are a match to TRBD1. The V segment lost 1 base and the J segment 4 bases; nucleotides outside the gene matches: 4. Germline V gene data show CDR1 as SGHTA and CDR2 as FQGNSA. The CDR3 spans 15 residues. The CDR3 here is CASSLGGGPYNEQFF. As DNA, the CDR3 is TGTGCCAGCAGCTTAGGAGGGGGCCCGTACAATGAGCAGTTCTTC.

This clone was observed a single time. Written as DNA, the CDR3 is TGTGCCAGCAGTCCGGACAGGTCTCCCTACGAGCAGTACTTC. Translating gives CASSPDRSPYEQYF. The chain links TRBV5-5 to TRBJ2-7; 7 bases line up with TRBD1. V was pared by 5 bases and J by 2 bases, with 7 bases of the junction left unmatched. This CDR3 has 14 amino acids. Germline-derived CDR1 and CDR2 are SGHKS and YYEKEE (reference sequence). Filled out from reference TRBV5-5 and TRBJ2-7, the complete variable domain reads DAGVTQSPTHLIKTRGQQVTLRCSPISGHKSVSWYQQVLGQGPQFIFQYYEKEERGRGNFPDRFSARQFPNYSSELNVNALLLGDSALYLCASSPDRSPYEQYFGPGTRLTVT.

The chain is built from TRBV5-4 and TRBJ2-3; 7 bases are shared with TRBD2. Per the germline V gene, CDR1 is SGHNT and CDR2 is YYREEE (reference sequence). With 1 base clipped from V and 0 bases from J, the junction kept 5 bases outside the gene matches. The CDR3 runs 16 residues. The CDR3, as DNA: TGTGCCAGCAGCTTGAGCGGGGACTATAGCACAGATACGCAGTATTTT. This translates into CASSLSGDYSTDTQYF.

This clone was recorded only once. The chain employs TRBV28 and TRBJ2-7; 8 bases line up with TRBD2. V trimming: 4 bases; J trimming: 8 bases; junction bases outside the gene matches: 10. Germline CDR1 and CDR2: MDHEN and SYDVKM. The CDR3 consists of 14 residues. The CDR3 sequence: CASSSFGGDLQQYF. The CDR3 bases are TGTGCCAGCAGTTCTTTCGGGGGGGACCTGCAGCAGTACTTC.

The chain uses TRBV19 and TRBJ1-5, with 9 bases that match TRBD1. Germline V gene data show CDR1 as LNHDA and CDR2 as SQIVND (reference sequence). This CDR3 spans 18 amino acids. With V trimmed by 3 bases and J by 3 bases, 12 bases remained unmatched. CDR3 nucleotide sequence: TGTGCCAGTAGTATCGGGCCGGGACAGGGAAGGCTCAATCAGCCCCAGCATTTT. As protein: CASSIGPGQGRLNQPQHF.

The chain recombines TRBV5-1 with TRBJ2-3; 11 positions match TRBD2. Looked up from germline, CDR1 is SGHRS and CDR2 is YFSETQ. This CDR3 has 15 amino acids. Trimming cost V 4 bases and J 2 bases; bases outside gene matches: 3. CDR3 DNA: TGCGCCAGCAGCGGTAGCGGGAGGGCCACAGATACGCAGTATTTT. Encoded protein: CASSGSGRATDTQYF.

The V gene is TRBV10-2, the J gene TRBJ1-2, with TRBD1 matching over 11 bases. V was clipped by 8 bases and J by 6 bases; unmatched bases: 5. The CDR3 runs 13 residues. The germline V gene has CDR1 WSHSY and CDR2 SAAADI. CDR3 in DNA: TGCGCCAGCGGGACAGGGGGATCAGATGGCTACACCTTC. Its protein is CASGTGGSDGYTF.

This chain connects TRBV19 to TRBJ2-7; 9 bases fit TRBD1. The germline V gene has CDR1 LNHDA and CDR2 SQIVND (reference sequence). V lost 5 bases, J lost 1 base, and 9 bases stayed unmatched. This CDR3 is built from 16 residues. CDR3 in DNA: TGTGCCAGTAGTCGTATGGTTGGGACAGGGTCCTACGAGCAGTACTTC. Translating gives CASSRMVGTGSYEQYF.

V usage is TRBV30 and J usage is TRBJ1-2; TRBD1 matches at 8 bases. With 5 bases clipped from V and 1 base from J, the junction kept 3 bases outside the gene matches. CDR1 is GTSNPN, CDR2 SVGIG, per germline (reference sequence). The CDR3 runs to 13 residues. CDR3 nucleotides: TGTGCCTGGGGACAGGGTCTTAACTATGGCTACACCTTC. Amino acids: CAWGQGLNYGYTF. The whole variable domain, filled in from reference TRBV30 and TRBJ1-2, reads SQTIHQWPATLVQPVGSPLSLECTVEGTSNPNLYWYRQAAGRGLQLLFYSVGIGQISSEVPQNLSASRPQDRQFILSSKKLLLSDSGFYLCAWGQGLNYGYTFGSGTRLTVV.

V and J are TRBV7-2 and TRBJ1-5; a possible D gene is TRBD1 (5 bases). Germline V CDR1 and CDR2: SGHTA, FQGNSA. The germline V and J ends were trimmed by 0 bases and 4 bases, with 16 bases remaining between them. The CDR3 has 17 residues. CDR3 loop: CASSLAGGPRRNQPQHF. In DNA, the CDR3 is TGTGCCAGCAGCTTAGCGGGGGGACCCCGAAGGAATCAGCCCCAGCATTTT.

The V call is TRBV18, the J call TRBJ1-1; D unclear. The V end lost 3 bases, the J end lost 5 bases, and 4 bases lay between the germline ends. Per germline, CDR1 KGHSH and CDR2 LQKENI. This CDR3 is 11 amino acids long. The CDR3 DNA is TGTGCCAGCTCACCTTTAACTGAAGCTTTCTTT. Translation gives CASSPLTEAFF.

This chain uses TRBV19 with TRBJ1-5; 8 bases are shared with TRBD1. The germline V gene encodes CDR1 LNHDA and CDR2 SQIVND (reference sequence). V gave up 3 bases and J gave up 6 bases; unmatched junction bases: 10. The CDR3 is 16 residues long. CDR3 sequence: CASSIRGQGLSQPQHF. CDR3 DNA: TGTGCCAGTAGTATCCGAGGACAGGGTTTAAGTCAGCCCCAGCATTTT.

The rearrangement links TRBV19 to TRBJ1-1; no firm D call. Germline CDR1 and CDR2: LNHDA and SQIVND (reference sequence). With 5 bases removed from V and 7 bases from J, the gap between germline ends came to 14 bases. CDR3 length: 13 residues. This CDR3 reads CASSGENRDEAFF. CDR3 nucleotides: TGTGCCAGTAGTGGGGAAAACCGGGATGAAGCTTTCTTT.

The chain recombines TRBV19 with TRBJ1-1, with D uncertain. The V and J ends lost 5 bases and 4 bases respectively, with 5 bases between them. The CDR3 has 11 residues. In germline, CDR1 is LNHDA, CDR2 SQIVND (reference sequence). The CDR3 reads CASSLSTEAFF. The CDR3 region has the DNA TGTGCCAGTAGTCTTAGCACTGAAGCTTTCTTT.

CDR3 bases: TGTGCCAGCCGGTGGCAGGAACAAGAGACCCAGTACTTC. Translated: CASRWQEQETQYF. The chain employs TRBV27 and TRBJ2-5; D uncertain. V was shortened by 8 bases and J by 2 bases, with 12 bases between the two germline ends. CDR1 and CDR2 (germline): MNHEY, SMNVEV (reference sequence). The CDR3 covers 13 residues.

The chain couples TRBV2 to TRBJ1-2, with 8 positions matching TRBD1. The CDR3 loop spans 12 amino acids. Germline CDR1 SNHLY, CDR2 FYNNEI. The CDR3 sequence: CADTDRGGGYTF. In DNA, the CDR3 is TGTGCTGATACCGACAGGGGAGGCGGCTACACCTTC.

The chain links TRBV7-2 to TRBJ1-1; TRBD1 is a possible D gene (6 bases). The V gene's germline CDR1 is SGHTA and CDR2 FQGNSA. V gave up 3 bases and J gave up 5 bases, with 7 bases separating them. This CDR3 spans 12 amino acids. CDR3 bases: TGTGCCAGCAGCTTCACAGGGACTGAAGCTTTCTTT. Protein product: CASSFTGTEAFF.